The entry below gives a single TCR beta chain sequence along with its context. Its antigen remains unidentified. The sample is drawn from a study of shared clonotypes between healthy human individuals. As for the study in general: The donor pool was made up of two women and a few men aged 18 to 49. Findings and limits, study-wide: Few donors restricted represented genetic and exposure-history diversity. Lower generation probabilities were found for non-shared clonotypes than for those shared by all four donors.

Some clones are missing from TCRdb's copy, which holds only in-frame ones; the method was immunoSEQ multiplex PCR. The sample holds 650,000 to 750,000 clones, roughly 70% seen once. With 2 bases clipped from V and 0 bases from J, the junction kept 12 bases outside the gene matches. This CDR3 has 19 residues. CDR1 SGHVS and CDR2 FQNEAQ come from the germline V gene. The rearrangement uses TRBV7-8 and TRBJ2-1, with TRBD1 matching over 8 bases. Sequencing was done on a sample of memory CD4+ T cells sorted from blood. Subset specified: CD45RA-negative fraction. The TCR originated in a woman under 40 in good health. The CDR3 sequence is CASSLPSGQVISSYNEQFF. The DNA for the CDR3 is TGTGCCAGCAGCTTACCCTCGGGACAGGTAATTAGCTCCTACAATGAGCAGTTCTTC. The complete variable domain, with remaining parts taken from reference TRBV7-8 and TRBJ2-1, reads GAGVSQSPRYKVAKRGQDVALRCDPISGHVSLFWYQQALGQGPEFLTYFQNEAQLDKSGLPSDRFFAERPEGSVSTLKIQRTQQEDSAVYLCASSLPSGQVISSYNEQFFGPGTRLTVL.